This record concerns one T cell receptor (beta chain) sequence. Its antigen is not identified. The data derive from a study of T cells expressing NK-cell markers. Overall study: The TCR beta repertoires originated in sorted CD3+CD56+NKG2C+, CD3+CD56+NKG2C- and CD3+CD56-NKG2C+ T cells.

The germline V gene has CDR1 SGHDT and CDR2 YYEEEE. The CDR3 covers 16 residues. Overall study findings and caveats: Expanded NKG2C+ T cell clones were not confirmed as HCMV-specific.

TCRdb reworked the 5' RACE reads into one entry per CDR3 protein, no DNA. In all, the sample yields 500,000 to 700,000 distinct CDR3 sequences. V is TRBV5-6 and J is TRBJ2-1; TCRdb names TRBD1, which stays unverified in the absence of DNA. The sequenced material came from blood T cells: a sorted CD56 or NKG2C T cell subset, CD4+ or CD8+ T cells, or bulk PBMC T cells (not recorded which). This sequence was found in a man between 18 and 35 years old in good health. The CDR3: CASSLPGTVAYNEQFF.